Listed below are T cell receptor beta chains from one sample, sequenced in a study of T-cell reconstitution after alpha-beta-depleted transplantation in children. TCRdb passed the PCR reads through MiXCR, listing each CDR3 protein once. Seen here are some 500,000 distinct CDR3 sequences, about a sixth observed once, and the top ten hold 3.3%. Sequenced material: PBMCs from the stem cell graft donor, taken from the stem cell graft. The receptors were sampled from a human donor who donated a stem cell graft to a child with acute lymphoblastic leukemia. Both conserved end residues are part of each CDR3. A D gene is named only where the DNA matches it firmly. A row's size may be missing; if present it is once, few, many or a size class.

j_call v_call d_call clone_size cdr3_length cdr3_aa cdr3_nt
TRBJ2-2 TRBV9 - many 12 CASGRNTGELFF TGTGCCAGCGGCCGTAACACCGGGGAGCTGTTTTTT
TRBJ2-5 TRBV7-3 TRBD2 - 15 CASSDRLAHQETQYF TGTGCCAGCAGCGACCGACTAGCGCACCAAGAGACCCAGTACTTC
TRBJ2-1 TRBV10-3 TRBD2 - 16 CAISESVGLASNEQFF TGTGCCATCAGTGAGTCAGTTGGACTAGCCTCCAATGAGCAGTTCTTC
TRBJ1-4 TRBV18 TRBD1 few 16 CASSPSRGQAGEKLFF TGTGCCAGCTCACCTTCCAGGGGGCAGGCTGGTGAAAAACTGTTTTTT
TRBJ1-2 TRBV7-2 TRBD1 few 15 CASSLGQGFFQGYTF TGTGCCAGCAGCTTAGGACAGGGGTTTTTTCAGGGCTACACCTTC
TRBJ2-1 TRBV5-1 TRBD2 - 19 CASSLAGTSGSRVYNEQFF TGCGCCAGCAGCTTGGCCGGGACTAGCGGGAGCCGGGTCTACAATGAGCAGTTCTTC
TRBJ1-1 TRBV5-1 TRBD1 few 15 CASSSSGTGVTEAFF TGCGCCAGCAGCTCCTCCGGGACAGGGGTTACTGAAGCTTTCTTT
TRBJ2-3 TRBV9 TRBD1 - 17 CASSVEGAGWGTDTQYF TGTGCCAGCAGCGTAGAGGGGGCGGGCTGGGGCACAGATACGCAGTATTTT
TRBJ1-1 TRBV7-9 - - 14 CASSSVQENTEAFF TGTGCCAGCAGCTCGGTTCAGGAGAACACTGAAGCTTTCTTT
TRBJ2-1 TRBV4-2 TRBD2 - 19 CASSHLFRERLAGGGEQFF TGTGCCAGCAGCCACCTCTTTAGGGAGAGACTAGCGGGAGGAGGTGAGCAGTTCTTC
TRBJ2-7 TRBV7-9 TRBD2 - 14 CASSHLAGGPEQYF TGTGCCAGCAGTCACCTAGCGGGAGGGCCCGAGCAGTACTTC
TRBJ2-7 TRBV18 - - 15 CASSLDVMGSYEQYF TGTGCCAGCTCTCTAGACGTAATGGGCTCCTACGAGCAGTACTTC
TRBJ2-2 TRBV6-2/TRBV6-3 TRBD2 - 14 CASSYTGGTGELFF TGTGCCAGCAGTTACACCGGGGGGACCGGGGAGCTGTTTTTT
TRBJ2-1 TRBV24-1 TRBD2 few 15 CATALGFSGRNEQFF TGTGCCACCGCACTCGGTTTTAGCGGGAGGAATGAGCAGTTCTTC
TRBJ2-1 TRBV20-1 - few 15 CSARVDPSSYNEQFF TGCAGTGCTAGAGTCGATCCGAGCTCCTACAATGAGCAGTTCTTC
TRBJ2-1 TRBV13 - - 14 CASSLGRGSHEQFF TGTGCCAGCAGCTTAGGCCGGGGTTCCCATGAGCAGTTCTTC
TRBJ2-5 TRBV19 - - 17 CASSITWGGRGEETQYF TGTGCCAGTAGTATTACTTGGGGGGGCAGGGGGGAAGAGACCCAGTACTTC
TRBJ1-1 TRBV20-1 - - 10 CSASDTEAFF TGCAGTGCTAGCGACACTGAAGCTTTCTTT
TRBJ2-2 TRBV10-1 TRBD2 few 17 CASSATGLAGYTGELFF TGCGCCAGCAGCGCTACGGGACTAGCGGGTTACACCGGGGAGCTGTTTTTT
TRBJ2-7 TRBV30 TRBD2 - 13 CAWSVAGGSEQYF TGTGCCTGGAGTGTAGCGGGAGGCAGCGAGCAGTACTTC
TRBJ1-2 TRBV5-6 - - 14 CASSAPGGRGGYTF TGTGCCAGCAGCGCCCCGGGGGGGCGCGGCGGCTACACCTTC
TRBJ2-7 TRBV2 TRBD2 - 15 CASSEVLAGTYEQYF TGTGCCAGCAGTGAAGTCCTAGCGGGGACCTACGAGCAGTACTTC
TRBJ2-7 TRBV2 TRBD2 few 18 CASRPGLAGLPTYYEQYF TGTGCCAGCAGGCCCGGACTAGCGGGACTTCCGACGTATTACGAGCAGTACTTC
TRBJ1-2 TRBV4-1 - - 15 CASSQVSDPFYGYTF TGCGCCAGCAGCCAAGTTTCTGACCCTTTCTATGGCTACACCTTC
TRBJ1-3 TRBV27 - - 16 CASSSYRVTSGNTIYF TGTGCCAGCAGTTCGTACAGGGTTACCTCTGGAAACACCATATATTTT
TRBJ2-3 TRBV7-3 TRBD2 few 17 CASSLSPGRGGQDTQYF TGTGCCAGCAGCTTATCCCCCGGGCGGGGGGGTCAAGATACGCAGTATTTT
TRBJ2-7 TRBV7-2 TRBD2 - 16 CASSTASSGAPYEQYF TGTGCCAGCAGCACCGCGTCTAGCGGGGCTCCCTACGAGCAGTACTTC
TRBJ2-2 TRBV6-5 TRBD2 - 16 CASSSRLAGDPGELFF TGTGCCAGCAGTTCCCGACTAGCGGGAGATCCCGGGGAGCTGTTTTTT
TRBJ1-1 TRBV29-1 - few 12 CSVDVRNTEAFF TGCAGCGTTGACGTCAGGAACACTGAAGCTTTCTTT
TRBJ2-3 TRBV5-1 - - 14 CASSLGTTPDTQYF TGCGCCAGCAGCTTGGGGACCACCCCCGATACGCAGTATTTT
TRBJ2-1 TRBV20-1 - few 15 CSARVDGSSYNEQFF TGCAGTGCTAGGGTAGACGGTAGCTCCTACAATGAGCAGTTCTTC
TRBJ2-6 TRBV19 - - 14 CASTGNSGANVLTF TGTGCCAGTACCGGTAACTCTGGGGCCAACGTCCTGACTTTC
TRBJ2-4 TRBV20-1 TRBD2 - 17 CSAREASGSLAKNIQYF TGCAGTGCTAGAGAGGCTAGCGGGAGTCTAGCCAAAAACATTCAGTACTTC
TRBJ1-1 TRBV12-3/TRBV12-4 - few 14 CASSPRTGSTEAFF TGTGCCAGCAGTCCCCGCACAGGGAGCACTGAAGCTTTCTTT
TRBJ2-5 TRBV10-3 - - 12 CAISDAEETQYF TGTGCCATCAGTGACGCTGAAGAGACCCAGTACTTC
TRBJ1-5 TRBV10-2 - - 13 CASSDGGIQPQHF TGCGCCAGCAGTGATGGGGGGATTCAGCCCCAGCATTTT
TRBJ2-1 TRBV18 TRBD1 - 17 CASSPNWQGVTPNEQFF TGTGCCAGCTCACCGAACTGGCAGGGGGTAACCCCCAATGAGCAGTTCTTC
TRBJ2-3 TRBV2 - few 13 CASRELGVDTQYF TGTGCCAGCAGGGAACTAGGAGTAGATACGCAGTATTTT
TRBJ2-5 TRBV4-2 - - 13 CASSQDGVSAQYF TGTGCCAGCAGCCAAGATGGTGTTTCGGCCCAGTACTTC
TRBJ1-5 TRBV27 TRBD1 - 18 CASCLALTRGSLVQPQHF TGTGCCAGCTGTTTAGCGCTAACCAGGGGGAGTTTAGTCCAGCCCCAGCATTTT
TRBJ2-1 TRBV4-1 TRBD2 - 18 CASSPGLAGGGPYNEQFF TGCGCCAGCAGCCCCGGACTAGCGGGAGGGGGGCCTTACAATGAGCAGTTCTTC
TRBJ1-1 TRBV6-2/TRBV6-3 - - 13 CASSSDLSTEAFF TGTGCCAGCAGTTCAGACTTGAGTACTGAAGCTTTCTTT
TRBJ1-5 TRBV10-2 - - 16 CASSEPGVYSNQPQHF TGCGCCAGCAGTGAGCCCGGGGTTTATAGCAATCAGCCCCAGCATTTT
TRBJ2-4 TRBV5-1 - - 12 CASSPQVGIQYF TGCGCCAGCAGCCCCCAGGTGGGCATTCAGTACTTC
TRBJ2-5 TRBV2 - few 15 CASSPRPGPQETQYF TGTGCCAGCAGTCCTCGACCAGGGCCCCAAGAGACCCAGTACTTC
TRBJ1-2 TRBV27 - few 16 CASSPRGGDYRYGYTF TGTGCCAGCAGTCCCAGAGGGGGGGATTATCGTTATGGCTACACCTTC
TRBJ2-3 TRBV14 - - 16 CASSQTVRDLPDTQYF TGTGCCAGCAGCCAGACAGTGCGGGATCTGCCAGATACGCAGTATTTT
TRBJ1-2 TRBV5-1 - few 14 CATAGEMGNYGYTF TGCGCCACCGCGGGGGAGATGGGAAACTATGGCTACACCTTC
TRBJ2-7 TRBV9 - few 13 CASSPGTPHEQYF TGTGCCAGCAGCCCGGGGACACCCCACGAGCAGTACTTC
TRBJ1-4 TRBV10-1 - few 15 CASSESTTGGEKLFF TGCGCCAGCAGTGAGTCGACTACAGGCGGTGAAAAACTGTTTTTT
TRBJ2-1 TRBV5-1 - - 16 CASSLVRLVSYNEQFF TGCGCCAGCAGCTTGGTACGGCTAGTCTCCTACAATGAGCAGTTCTTC
TRBJ2-4 TRBV7-9 - few 16 CASSLVLGTNLNIQYF TGTGCCAGCAGCTTAGTGCTAGGAACGAACCTAAACATTCAGTACTTC
TRBJ2-4 TRBV20-1 TRBD1 - 14 CSASGQGVSDIQYF TGCAGTGCTAGCGGGCAGGGGGTCTCGGACATTCAGTACTTC
TRBJ2-1 TRBV29-1 - once 16 CSVEDSGSHSYNEQFF TGCAGCGTGGAAGATTCGGGGTCCCACTCCTACAATGAGCAGTTCTTC